This TCR beta chain was observed in a study of Graves' ophthalmopathy and Graves' hyperthyroidism. Points from the study as a whole: Among expanded thyroid clonotypes above 0.001 frequency, most also occurred in blood. Classification of ophthalmopathy versus stable hyperthyroidism by a 13-signature model yielded 85% to 90% sensitivity and roughly 81% specificity.

Scientists amplified the TCR beta CDR3 regions from RNA transcripts. Second-round multiplex PCR came after first-round RT-PCR with HTBI primers. One entry per CDR3 protein, called by TCRdb with MiXCR from the multiplex PCR reads. The sample comprises 560,000 or so distinct CDR3 sequences, approximately 35% of which are singletons, and approximately 4.1% rests with the top ten. The J segment lost 7 bases and the V segment lost 5 bases, leaving 5 bases of the junction unmatched. This CDR3 region has 13 residues. Hyperthyroidism patients, all newly diagnosed, had under 2 months' duration and ages of 18 to 65. This clonotype showed up many times. Its antigen is as yet unknown.

Sequencing used peripheral blood or thyroid tissue (not recorded which). This TCR came from an adult man with Graves' hyperthyroidism. The gene calls are TRBV12-3 or TRBV12-4 and TRBJ1-2; 9 positions match TRBD1. Here the CDR3 DNA reads TGTGCCAGCAGTCGAGGACAGGGGACTGGCTACACCTTC. Amino acid sequence: CASSRGQGTGYTF.